The 13 T cell receptor beta chains in this list originate from one sample, sequenced in a study of OX40 agonist ivuxolimab in advanced cancers. Clones were sequenced by immunoSEQ multiplex PCR, and TCRdb holds only the in-frame ones, with some missing. Here the sample spans tens of thousands of clones, approximately 80% being singletons. The specimen comprised CD4+ or CD8+ T cells sorted from blood, sampled in a trial of the OX40 agonist ivuxolimab. All receptors derive from an adult with an advanced solid tumor such as melanoma, head and neck, liver or kidney cancer.

This clone has a single count. The chain couples TRBV5-5 to TRBJ1-1; 8 positions agree with TRBD1. This CDR3 comprises 14 residues. V shed 3 bases, J shed 5 bases, and the junction held 6 bases outside the gene matches. CDR1 SGHKS and CDR2 YYEKEE come from the germline V gene (reference sequence). CDR3: CASSWTGRGTEAFF. The CDR3 DNA reads TGTGCCAGCAGCTGGACAGGGCGAGGGACTGAAGCTTTCTTT.

The V and J genes are TRBV4-3 and TRBJ2-5, with 9 nucleotides matching TRBD2. Germline values: CDR1 LGHNA, CDR2 YSLEER. The J segment lost 0 bases and the V segment lost 4 bases, leaving 6 bases of the junction unmatched. The CDR3 contains 16 residues. CDR3 in DNA: TGCGCCAGCAGCCTCGGGACTAGCTTTTACCAAGAGACCCAGTACTTC. It encodes CASSLGTSFYQETQYF.

This chain links TRBV5-4 with TRBJ2-5, with D tentatively TRBD1 or TRBD2 (5 bases each). V gave up 2 bases and J gave up 4 bases, with 12 bases separating them. CDR3 length: 14 residues. Germline V gene data show CDR1 as SGHNT and CDR2 as YYREEE (reference sequence). CDR3 protein: CASSLAGRGETQYF. CDR3 nucleotide sequence: TGTGCCAGCAGCTTAGCAGGGAGAGGAGAGACCCAGTACTTC.

This clone was seen just once. The CDR3 protein is CASSLAVGVALVEQFF. CDR3 coding DNA: TGCGCCAGCAGCTTGGCCGTCGGGGTCGCCTTGGTTGAGCAGTTCTTC. V usage is TRBV5-1 and J usage is TRBJ2-1; TRBD2 is a possible D gene (5 bases). Germline V CDR1 and CDR2: SGHRS, YFSETQ. The CDR3 totals 16 residues. The V gene lost 0 bases and the J gene lost 9 bases, with 19 bases spanning the gap.

This rearrangement joins TRBV9 to TRBJ2-5; TRBD1 aligns across 7 bases. Germline CDR1 reads SGDLS; CDR2 reads YYNGEE. CDR3 length equals 15 residues. V trimming: 2 bases; J trimming: 0 bases; junction bases outside the gene matches: 4. This CDR3 is CASSVLGTDQETQYF. In DNA, the CDR3 is TGTGCCAGCAGCGTTTTAGGGACAGACCAAGAGACCCAGTACTTC.

The genes are TRBV11-2 and TRBJ2-7; D gene unclear. Between the trimmed V and J ends, which lost 1 base and 0 bases, there was a span of 4 bases. The CDR3 loop spans 13 amino acids. The germline V gene encodes CDR1 SGHAT and CDR2 FQNNGV. CDR3 bases: TGTGCCAGCAGCTTAGGCAGCTCCTACGAGCAGTACTTC. This translates into CASSLGSSYEQYF.

Comment on this clone: The sample contains more than one DNA sequence encoding this CDR3. The chain is built from TRBV19 and TRBJ1-2; D is unresolved. Trimming took off 6 bases at V and 0 bases at J, with 11 bases between the two ends. Looked up from germline, CDR1 is LNHDA and CDR2 is SQIVND (reference sequence). The CDR3 spans 14 residues. CDR3 nucleotide sequence: TGTGCCAGTAGCGGTCAGGCGGCTAACTATGGCTACACCTTC. Its protein is CASSGQAANYGYTF.

V and J are TRBV7-2 and TRBJ2-2, with TRBD1 identical over 7 bases. The germline V gene encodes CDR1 SGHTA and CDR2 FQGNSA. The CDR3 sequence is 16 residues long. Trimming removed 2 bases from V and 4 bases from J; junction bases left unmatched: 7. In DNA form, the CDR3 reads TGTGCCAGCAGCTTAAGACGACAGGGTAGCACCGGGGAGCTGTTTTTT. Translated, it gives CASSLRRQGSTGELFF.

The chain has TRBV19 and TRBJ1-2; TRBD1 is a possible D gene (6 bases). The germline V and J ends were trimmed by 4 bases and 8 bases, with 11 bases remaining between them. Germline V gene data show CDR1 as LNHDA and CDR2 as SQIVND (reference sequence). There are 12 residues in the CDR3. DNA of the CDR3: TGTGCCAGTAGTACTGGACAGCGCGGCTACACCTTC. It specifies CASSTGQRGYTF.

The rearrangement joins TRBV2 to TRBJ1-2; 8 bases fit TRBD1. The CDR3 runs to 13 residues. J was trimmed by 8 bases and V by 4 bases; bases with no gene match: 6. Germline V gives CDR1 SNHLY, CDR2 FYNNEI. DNA of the CDR3: TGTGCCAGCAGTGTCTCAGGGGGCCCCGGCTACACCTTC. Its protein product is CASSVSGGPGYTF.

V and J are TRBV5-1 and TRBJ1-1; TRBD1 might be the D (5 bases). Trimming pared 4 bases from V and 7 bases from J, leaving 17 bases between. The CDR3 contains 14 residues. The germline V gene encodes CDR1 SGHRS and CDR2 YFSETQ. CDR3 nucleotide sequence: TGCGCCAGCAGCCTGAACACTAGGGGCGGTGAAGCTTTCTTT. Encoded protein: CASSLNTRGGEAFF.

J is TRBJ1-1 and V is TRBV7-2; D ambiguous. Trimming took off 8 bases at V and 1 base at J, with 17 bases between the two ends. Looked up from germline, CDR1 is SGHTA and CDR2 is FQGNSA. The CDR3 consists of 15 residues. The CDR3 DNA is TGTGCCAGCCGAGGGCCGAACGTATGGAACACTGAAGCTTTCTTT. Amino acids: CASRGPNVWNTEAFF.

The V call is TRBV19, the J call TRBJ2-2; 16 bases align to TRBD2. The CDR3 is 18 amino acids. Per the germline V gene, CDR1 is LNHDA and CDR2 is SQIVND (reference sequence). With V trimmed by 3 bases and J by 3 bases, 4 bases remained unmatched. The CDR3 is CASSILGLAGGYTGELFF. The CDR3 bases are TGTGCCAGTAGTATCCTGGGACTAGCGGGAGGGTACACCGGGGAGCTGTTTTTT.